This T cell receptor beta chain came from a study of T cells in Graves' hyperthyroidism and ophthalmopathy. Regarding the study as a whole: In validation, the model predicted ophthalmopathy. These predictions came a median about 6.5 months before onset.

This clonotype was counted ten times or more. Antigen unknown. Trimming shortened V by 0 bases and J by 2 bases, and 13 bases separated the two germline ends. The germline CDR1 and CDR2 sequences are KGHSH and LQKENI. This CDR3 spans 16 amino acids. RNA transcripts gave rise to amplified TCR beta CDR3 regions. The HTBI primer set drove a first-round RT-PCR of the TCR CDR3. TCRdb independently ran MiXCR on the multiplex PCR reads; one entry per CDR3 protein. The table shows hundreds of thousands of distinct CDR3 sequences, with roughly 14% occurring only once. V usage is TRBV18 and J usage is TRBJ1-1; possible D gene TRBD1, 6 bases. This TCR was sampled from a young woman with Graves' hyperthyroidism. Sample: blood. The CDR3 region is CASSPPGRGGNTEAFF. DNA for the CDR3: TGTGCCAGCTCACCACCGGGAAGAGGGGGTAACACTGAAGCTTTCTTT.